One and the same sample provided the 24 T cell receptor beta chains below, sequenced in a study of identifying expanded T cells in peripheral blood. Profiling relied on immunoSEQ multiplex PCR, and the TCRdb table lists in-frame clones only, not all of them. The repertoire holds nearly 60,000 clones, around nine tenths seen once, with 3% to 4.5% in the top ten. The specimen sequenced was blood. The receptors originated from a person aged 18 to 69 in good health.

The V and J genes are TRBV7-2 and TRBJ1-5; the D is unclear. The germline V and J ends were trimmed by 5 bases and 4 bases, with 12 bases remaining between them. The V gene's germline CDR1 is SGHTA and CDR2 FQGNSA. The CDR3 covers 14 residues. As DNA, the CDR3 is TGTGCCAGCAGCCCAGGACGGTTGAATCAGCCCCAGCATTTT. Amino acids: CASSPGRLNQPQHF.

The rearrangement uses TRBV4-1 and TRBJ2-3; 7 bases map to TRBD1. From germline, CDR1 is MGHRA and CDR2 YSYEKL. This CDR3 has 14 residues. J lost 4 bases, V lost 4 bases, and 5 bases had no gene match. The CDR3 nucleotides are TGCGCCAGCAGCCCAAAGGGGGCGGCAGATACGCAGTATTTT. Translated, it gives CASSPKGAADTQYF.

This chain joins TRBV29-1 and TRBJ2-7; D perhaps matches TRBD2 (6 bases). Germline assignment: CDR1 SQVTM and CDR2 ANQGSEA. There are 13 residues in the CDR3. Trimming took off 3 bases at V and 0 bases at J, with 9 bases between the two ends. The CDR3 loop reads CSVEEGSSYEQYF. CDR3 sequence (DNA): TGCAGCGTTGAGGAGGGGAGCTCCTACGAGCAGTACTTC.

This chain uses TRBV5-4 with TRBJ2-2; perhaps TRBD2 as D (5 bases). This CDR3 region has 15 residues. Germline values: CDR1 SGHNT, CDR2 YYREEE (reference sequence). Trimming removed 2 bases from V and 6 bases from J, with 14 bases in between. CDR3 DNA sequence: TGTGCCAGCAGCTTCGGAGGCCCTATCGCCGGGGAGCTGTTTTTT. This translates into CASSFGGPIAGELFF.

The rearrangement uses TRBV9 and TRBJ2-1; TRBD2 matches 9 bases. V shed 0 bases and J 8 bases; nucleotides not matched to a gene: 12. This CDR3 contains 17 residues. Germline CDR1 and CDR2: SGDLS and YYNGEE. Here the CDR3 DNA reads TGTGCCAGCAGCGTAGCAGATAGCGGGAGTGGTGTCTATGAGCAGTTCTTC. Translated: CASSVADSGSGVYEQFF.

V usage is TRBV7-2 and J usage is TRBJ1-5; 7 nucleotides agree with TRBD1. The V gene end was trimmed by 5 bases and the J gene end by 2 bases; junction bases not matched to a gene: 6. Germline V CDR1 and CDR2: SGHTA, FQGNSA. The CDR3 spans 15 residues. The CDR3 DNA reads TGTGCCAGCAGCGTGACAGGGTTAGGCAATCAGCCCCAGCATTTT. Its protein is CASSVTGLGNQPQHF. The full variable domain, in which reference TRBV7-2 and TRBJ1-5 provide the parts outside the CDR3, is GAGVSQSPSNKVTEKGKDVELRCDPISGHTALYWYRQSLGQGLEFLIYFQGNSAPDKSGLPSDRFSAERTGGSVSTLTIQRTQQEDSAVYLCASSVTGLGNQPQHFGDGTRLSIL.

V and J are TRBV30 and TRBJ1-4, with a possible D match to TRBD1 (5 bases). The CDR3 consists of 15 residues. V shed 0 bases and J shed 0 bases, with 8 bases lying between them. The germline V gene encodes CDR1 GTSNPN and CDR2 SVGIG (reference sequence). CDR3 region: CAWSVGVATNEKLFF. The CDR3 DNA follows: TGTGCCTGGAGTGTGGGGGTTGCAACTAATGAAAAACTGTTTTTT.

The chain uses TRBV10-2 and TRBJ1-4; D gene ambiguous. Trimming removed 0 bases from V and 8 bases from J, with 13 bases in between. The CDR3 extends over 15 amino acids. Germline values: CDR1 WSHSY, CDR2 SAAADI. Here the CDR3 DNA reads TGCGCCAGCAGTGAGTCAAGGGATGCGGGGGAAAAACTGTTTTTT. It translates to CASSESRDAGEKLFF.

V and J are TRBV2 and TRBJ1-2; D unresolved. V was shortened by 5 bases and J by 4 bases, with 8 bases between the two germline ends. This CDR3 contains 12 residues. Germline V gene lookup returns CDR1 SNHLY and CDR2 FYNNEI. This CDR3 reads CASSSGFYGYTF. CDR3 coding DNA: TGTGCCAGCAGTTCAGGTTTCTATGGCTACACCTTC.

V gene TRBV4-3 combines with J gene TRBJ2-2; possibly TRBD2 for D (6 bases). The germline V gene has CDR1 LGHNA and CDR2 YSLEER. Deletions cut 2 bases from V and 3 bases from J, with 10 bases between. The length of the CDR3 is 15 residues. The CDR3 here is CASSQSPGDTGELFF. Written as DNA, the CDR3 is TGCGCCAGCAGCCAAAGCCCGGGGGACACCGGGGAGCTGTTTTTT.

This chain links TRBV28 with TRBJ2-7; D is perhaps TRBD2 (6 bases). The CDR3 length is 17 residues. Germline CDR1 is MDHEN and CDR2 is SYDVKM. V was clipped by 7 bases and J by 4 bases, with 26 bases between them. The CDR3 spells CASTPLEGGTGAYEQYF. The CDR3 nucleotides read TGTGCCAGCACTCCTTTGGAGGGTGGGACTGGAGCTTACGAGCAGTACTTC.

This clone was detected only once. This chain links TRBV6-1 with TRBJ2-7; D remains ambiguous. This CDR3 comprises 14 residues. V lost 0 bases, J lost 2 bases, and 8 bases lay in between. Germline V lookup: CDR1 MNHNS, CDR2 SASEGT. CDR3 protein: CASSEAADTYEQYF. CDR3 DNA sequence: TGTGCCAGCAGTGAAGCGGCAGACACCTACGAGCAGTACTTC.

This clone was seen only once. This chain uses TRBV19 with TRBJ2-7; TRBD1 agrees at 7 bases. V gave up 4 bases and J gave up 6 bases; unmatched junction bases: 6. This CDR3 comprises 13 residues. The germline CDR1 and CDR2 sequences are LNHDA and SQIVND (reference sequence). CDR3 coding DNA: TGTGCCAGTAGTACCGACAGGGAAAGCGAGCAGTACTTC. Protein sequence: CASSTDRESEQYF.

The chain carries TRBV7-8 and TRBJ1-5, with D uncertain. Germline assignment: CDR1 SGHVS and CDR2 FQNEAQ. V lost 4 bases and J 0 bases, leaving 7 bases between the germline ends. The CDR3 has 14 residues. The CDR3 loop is CASSYEYSNQPQHF. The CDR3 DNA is TGTGCCAGCAGCTACGAATATAGCAATCAGCCCCAGCATTTT.

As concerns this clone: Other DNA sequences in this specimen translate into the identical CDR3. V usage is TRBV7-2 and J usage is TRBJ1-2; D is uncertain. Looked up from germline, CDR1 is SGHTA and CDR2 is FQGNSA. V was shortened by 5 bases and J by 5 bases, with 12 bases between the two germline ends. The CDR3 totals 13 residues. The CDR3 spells CASSLRTGYGYTF. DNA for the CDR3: TGTGCCAGCAGCCTACGGACGGGGTATGGCTACACCTTC.

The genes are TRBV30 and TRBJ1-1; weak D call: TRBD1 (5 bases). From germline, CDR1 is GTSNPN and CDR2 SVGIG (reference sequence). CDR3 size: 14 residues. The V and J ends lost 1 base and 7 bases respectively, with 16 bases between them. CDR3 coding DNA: TGTGCCTGGAGTGCTTGGGACCACTCCAATGAAGCTTTCTTT. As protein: CAWSAWDHSNEAFF. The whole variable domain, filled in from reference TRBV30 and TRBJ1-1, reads SQTIHQWPATLVQPVGSPLSLECTVEGTSNPNLYWYRQAAGRGLQLLFYSVGIGQISSEVPQNLSASRPQDRQFILSSKKLLLSDSGFYLCAWSAWDHSNEAFFGQGTRLTVV.

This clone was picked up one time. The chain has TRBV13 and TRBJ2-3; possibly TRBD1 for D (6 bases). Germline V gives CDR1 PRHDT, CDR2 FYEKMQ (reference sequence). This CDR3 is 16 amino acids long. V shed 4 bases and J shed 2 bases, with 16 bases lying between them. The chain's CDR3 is CASSYGQYRYTDTQYF. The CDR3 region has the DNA TGTGCCAGCAGCTATGGACAGTATCGTTACACAGATACGCAGTATTTT. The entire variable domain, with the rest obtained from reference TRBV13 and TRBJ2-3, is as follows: AAGVIQSPRHLIKEKRETATLKCYPIPRHDTVYWYQQGPGQDPQFLISFYEKMQSDKGSIPDRFSAQQFSDYHSELNMSSLELGDSALYFCASSYGQYRYTDTQYFGPGTRLTVL.

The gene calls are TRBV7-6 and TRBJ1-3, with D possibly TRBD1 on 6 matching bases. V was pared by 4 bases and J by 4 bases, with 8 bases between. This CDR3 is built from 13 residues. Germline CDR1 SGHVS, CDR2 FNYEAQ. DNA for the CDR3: TGTGCCAGCAGCTCTGACAGGGGAAACACCATATATTTT. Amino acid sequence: CASSSDRGNTIYF.

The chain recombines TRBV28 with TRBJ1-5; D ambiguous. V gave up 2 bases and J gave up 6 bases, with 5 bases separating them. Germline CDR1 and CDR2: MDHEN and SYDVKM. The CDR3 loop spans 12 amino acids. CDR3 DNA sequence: TGTGCCAGCAGTTTAGTGGGTCAGCCCCAGCATTTT. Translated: CASSLVGQPQHF.

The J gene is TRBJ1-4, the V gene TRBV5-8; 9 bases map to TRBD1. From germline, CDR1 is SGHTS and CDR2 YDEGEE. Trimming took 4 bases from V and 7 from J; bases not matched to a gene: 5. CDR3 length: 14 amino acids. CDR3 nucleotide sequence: TGTGCCAGCAGCCTAGGGACAGGGCGTGAAAAACTGTTTTTT. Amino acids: CASSLGTGREKLFF.

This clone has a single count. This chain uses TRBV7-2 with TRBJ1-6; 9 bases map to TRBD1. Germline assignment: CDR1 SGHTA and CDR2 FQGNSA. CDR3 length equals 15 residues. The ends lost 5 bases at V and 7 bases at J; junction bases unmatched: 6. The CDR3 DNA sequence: TGTGCCAGCAGCGGACGGGGACAGGGAAATTCACCCCTCCACTTT. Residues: CASSGRGQGNSPLHF.

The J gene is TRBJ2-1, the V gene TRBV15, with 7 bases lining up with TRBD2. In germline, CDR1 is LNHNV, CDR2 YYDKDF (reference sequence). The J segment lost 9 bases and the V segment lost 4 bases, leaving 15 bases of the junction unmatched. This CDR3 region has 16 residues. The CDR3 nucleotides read TGTGCCACCAGCACCCGAAGGGCGGGAGTTAATATTGAGCAGTTCTTC. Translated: CATSTRRAGVNIEQFF. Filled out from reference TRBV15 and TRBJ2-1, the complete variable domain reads DAMVIQNPRYQVTQFGKPVTLSCSQTLNHNVMYWYQQKSSQAPKLLFHYYDKDFNNEADTPDNFQSRRPNTSFCFLDIRSPGLGDTAMYLCATSTRRAGVNIEQFFGPGTRLTVL.

CDR3 in amino acids: CASRDRGGTDTQYF. CDR3 in DNA: TGTGCCAGCAGGGACAGGGGAGGCACAGATACGCAGTATTTT. The chain couples TRBV6-1 to TRBJ2-3; 9 bases are shared with TRBD1. There are 14 residues in the CDR3. Germline V lookup: CDR1 MNHNS, CDR2 SASEGT. With 6 bases clipped from V and 1 base from J, the junction kept 2 bases outside the gene matches.

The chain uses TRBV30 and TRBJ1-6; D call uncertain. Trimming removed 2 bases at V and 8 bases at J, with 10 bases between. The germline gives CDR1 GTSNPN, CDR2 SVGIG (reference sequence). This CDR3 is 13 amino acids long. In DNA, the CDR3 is TGTGCCTGGAGTTCTGCAGGCTATTCACCCCTCCACTTT. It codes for CAWSSAGYSPLHF.